Detailed here is one T cell receptor (beta chain). These data originate in a study of T cells expressing NK-cell markers. CDR1 and CDR2 (germline): SQVTM, ANQGSEA. The CDR3 has 13 amino acids. With the 5' RACE reads reprocessed, TCRdb shows one record per CDR3 protein and no DNA. The sample table includes 200,000 to 300,000 distinct CDR3 sequences. The sequence was obtained from a man between 18 and 35 years old in good health. The chain employs TRBV29-1 and TRBJ2-5. Specimen: blood T cells: a sorted CD56 or NKG2C T cell subset, CD4+ or CD8+ T cells, or bulk PBMC T cells (not recorded which). This CDR3 reads CSLGPMYQETQYF.